This is a list of T cell receptor beta chains from one sample in a study of Graves' ophthalmopathy and Graves' hyperthyroidism. TCRdb used MiXCR to reprocess the multiplex PCR reads, holding one entry per CDR3 protein. The table lists 300,000 to 400,000 distinct CDR3 sequences, under 20% of them singletons, with around an eighth in the top ten. Sequencing input: peripheral blood. Receptors were obtained from an adult man with Graves' ophthalmopathy. The CDR3 runs from the conserved cysteine through the conserved F or W. D genes are given only for firm matches. Clone size appears in some rows only: once, few, many, or a class for an expanded clone.

>TRBJ1-5|TRBV7-8|.|.
TGTGCCAGCAGCTTAGCCCCGTCGGGGCAAGCCTCCAATCAGCCCCAGCATTTT
CASSLAPSGQASNQPQHF
>TRBJ2-5|TRBV6-1|.|.
TGTGCCAGCAGTGATAATTCACAGGGTGAAGAGACCCAGTACTTC
CASSDNSQGEETQYF
>TRBJ2-1|TRBV12-3/TRBV12-4|many|TRBD2
TGTGCCAGCAGTTTGGGACTAGCGGGAGGGCCAGGGAACAATGAGCAGTTCTTC
CASSLGLAGGPGNNEQFF
>TRBJ1-1|TRBV12-3/TRBV12-4|few|TRBD1
TGTGCCAGCCGAGCTACAGGGGGAGGTGAAGCTTTCTTT
CASRATGGGEAFF
>TRBJ2-7|TRBV10-3|many|.
TGTGCCATCAGTGTCGGGGGCGGGGAGCAGTACTTC
CAISVGGGEQYF
>TRBJ2-2|TRBV19|many|.
TGTGCCAGTAGCGTGCTCACCGGGGAGCTGTTTTTT
CASSVLTGELFF
>TRBJ2-7|TRBV19|.|.
TGTGCCAGTAGTATTCGGGCCTCCACCTACGAGCAGTACTTC
CASSIRASTYEQYF
>TRBJ2-5|TRBV11-3|many|TRBD2
TGTGCCAGCAGCCCGGGAGGGTTAGCCTCATGGGCGGAGACCCAGTACTTC
CASSPGGLASWAETQYF
>TRBJ2-5|TRBV3-1|many|TRBD2
TGTGCCAGCAGCCAACCGACTAGCGGAAATCAAGAGACCCAGTACTTC
CASSQPTSGNQETQYF
>TRBJ2-7|TRBV24-1|medium-sized|TRBD2
TGTGCCACCAGTGGGACTAGCGGGGGTGCCTACGAGCAGTACTTC
CATSGTSGGAYEQYF
>TRBJ1-2|TRBV11-2|many|.
TGTGCCAGCAGCTTGGGCTCTTCTAGTCCTAACTATGGCTACACCTTC
CASSLGSSSPNYGYTF
>TRBJ1-2|TRBV27|many|.
TGTGCCAGCAGTTCCATACAAAATTTCTACTATGGCTACACCTTC
CASSSIQNFYYGYTF
>TRBJ1-1|TRBV24-1|many|.
TGTGCCACCAGTGATGAGTGGAACACTGAAGCTTTCTTT
CATSDEWNTEAFF
>TRBJ1-2|TRBV28|.|.
TGTGCCAGCAGTTTACGCGCGAGAAGCTACACCTTC
CASSLRARSYTF
>TRBJ1-2|TRBV12-3/TRBV12-4|many|TRBD1
TGTGCCAGCACCGCGGACAGGCCCCACTATGGCTACACCTTC
CASTADRPHYGYTF
>TRBJ1-5|TRBV2|many|TRBD1
TGTGCCAGCACAGGACAGGGCAATCAGCCCCAGCATTTT
CASTGQGNQPQHF
>TRBJ1-2|TRBV28|many|TRBD1
TGTGCCAGCACCGGACAGGGAAAATCCTATGGCTACACCTTC
CASTGQGKSYGYTF
>TRBJ1-2|TRBV28|.|.
TGTGCCAGCAGTTCCCCCCGGGAGCCTTATGGCTACACCTTC
CASSSPREPYGYTF
>TRBJ2-7|TRBV6-2/TRBV6-3|many|TRBD2
TGTGCCAGCAGAGTAGCGGGAGGTCCCAACTACGAGCAGTACTTC
CASRVAGGPNYEQYF
>TRBJ2-7|TRBV15|many|.
TGTGCCACCAGCAGAGATGGGCCGCGCGACGAGCAGTACTTC
CATSRDGPRDEQYF
>TRBJ2-5|TRBV6-2/TRBV6-3|few|TRBD2
TGTGCCAGCAGCACAATATCAAGCGGGAAGAAAGAGACCCAGTACTTC
CASSTISSGKKETQYF
>TRBJ1-5|TRBV30|many|.
TGTGCCTGGAGTGGACCCATTAGCAATCAGCCCCAGCATTTT
CAWSGPISNQPQHF
>TRBJ1-1|TRBV4-2|once|.
TGTGCCAGCAGCCAGAGCTACGCTGAAGCTTTCTTT
CASSQSYAEAFF
>TRBJ2-7|TRBV28|.|.
TGTGCCAGCAGTTCCAACGGCCTCTACGAGCAGTACTTC
CASSSNGLYEQYF
>TRBJ2-2|TRBV6-1|many|.
TGTGCCAGCTCGGTGAGGGGCTCCGGGGAGCTGTTTTTT
CASSVRGSGELFF
>TRBJ1-5|TRBV12-3/TRBV12-4|many|.
.
CASSFFGAGQPQHF
>TRBJ1-1|TRBV6-2/TRBV6-3|many|.
TGTGCCAGCAGTTACTCGTCTGTGGGGGGGAACACTGAAGCTTTCTTT
CASSYSSVGGNTEAFF
>TRBJ2-3|TRBV30|.|.
TGTGCCTGGAGTTCACAGCTCACAGATACGCAGTATTTT
CAWSSQLTDTQYF
>TRBJ2-5|TRBV7-9|many|.
TGTGCCAGCAGCACCCTCGGGGTAGTCCAAGAGACCCAGTACTTC
CASSTLGVVQETQYF
>TRBJ2-7|TRBV2|many|.
TGTGCCAGCAGTGACGGACTAAACTACGAGCAGTACTTC
CASSDGLNYEQYF
>TRBJ1-5|TRBV5-8|.|TRBD1
TGTGCCAGCAGCTCGGACAGGGGTTTAGGTCAGCCCCAGCATTTT
CASSSDRGLGQPQHF
>TRBJ2-5|TRBV29-1|.|.
TGCAGCGTTGCTTCAACAGCAAACCAAGAGACCCAGTACTTC
CSVASTANQETQYF
>TRBJ1-6|TRBV6-1|many|.
TGTGCCAGCAGTGACGCGGCCAGGGGACGCTCCTATAATTCACCCCTCCACTTT
CASSDAARGRSYNSPLHF
>TRBJ2-5|TRBV9|many|.
TGTGCCAGCAGCGTAGATGCAGGAGGCTACCAAGAGACCCAGTACTTC
CASSVDAGGYQETQYF
>TRBJ1-1|TRBV12-3/TRBV12-4|once|.
TGTGCCAGCAGATCCCCACACATCCGGGCACCTGAAGCTTTCTTT
CASRSPHIRAPEAFF